Listed below are T cell receptor beta chains from one sample, sequenced in a study of blood T cell repertoires in COVID-19. Assay used: immunoSEQ multiplex PCR; TCRdb lists only in-frame clones, some missing. Here the sample spans approximately 440,000 clones, roughly 87% being singletons. Sequenced input: PBMCs or T cells enriched from blood (not recorded which). The origin of the receptors is a woman aged 18-29 years who had recovered from COVID-19. The CDR3 runs from the conserved cysteine through the conserved F or W. Fields, in order: V gene, J gene, clone size, D gene, CDR3 protein, CDR3 DNA. A D gene is named only where the DNA matches it firmly. Rows may omit the clone size; those that give it use once, few, many or a size class.

TRBV25-1	TRBJ1-1	.	TRBD1	CASSQAPPRQGMKGAFF	TGTGCCAGCAGTCAGGCCCCACCTCGACAGGGGATGAAGGGAGCTTTCTTT
TRBV7-7	TRBJ2-6	.	.	CASSLVMAGATGANVLTF	TGTGCCAGCAGCTTAGTTATGGCAGGGGCAACTGGGGCCAACGTCCTGACTTTC
TRBV5-1	TRBJ1-1	.	.	CASRQRTEGLAEAFF	TGCGCCAGCAGACAACGGACAGAGGGGTTGGCTGAAGCTTTCTTT
TRBV29-1	TRBJ2-5	.	.	CSVRIRTGKETQYF	TGCAGCGTTAGGATACGGACTGGTAAAGAGACCCAGTACTTC
TRBV2	TRBJ1-5	.	TRBD1	CASSEGQGGQPQHF	TGTGCCAGCAGTGAAGGACAGGGTGGTCAGCCCCAGCATTTT
TRBV25-1	TRBJ1-4	.	.	CASSEFIATNEKLFF	TGTGCCAGCAGTGAATTTATAGCAACTAATGAAAAACTGTTTTTT
TRBV5-1	TRBJ2-7	.	.	CASSLRGVGYEQYF	TGCGCCAGCAGCTTGAGGGGTGTAGGCTACGAGCAGTACTTC
TRBV10-3	TRBJ2-5	.	.	CAISEYGTDQETQYF	TGTGCCATCAGTGAGTACGGGACTGACCAAGAGACCCAGTACTTC
TRBV7-9	TRBJ2-1	once	TRBD2	CASSLGGGQSEQFF	TGTGCCAGCAGCTTAGGGGGAGGGCAGAGTGAGCAGTTCTTC
TRBV7-2	TRBJ1-2	.	TRBD1	CASSPKGTGVGYTF	TGTGCCAGCAGCCCGAAGGGGACAGGGGTTGGCTACACCTTC
TRBV18	TRBJ1-2	.	TRBD1	CASSPKGDSLKRYYGYTF	TGTGCCAGCTCACCCAAGGGGGACAGCCTAAAACGTTATTATGGCTACACCTTC
TRBV2	TRBJ1-1	.	.	CASSPGRASAEAFF	TGTGCCAGCAGTCCCGGGAGGGCTAGCGCTGAAGCTTTCTTT